Shown below are 20 T cell receptor beta chains from a single sample sequenced in a study of blood T cell repertoires in COVID-19. The table came from immunoSEQ multiplex PCR; TCRdb's copy has only in-frame clones and leaves some out. This sample yields a few hundred thousand clones, of which roughly nine tenths are seen a single time; around 3% belongs to the top ten. Sequenced input: PBMCs or T cells enriched from blood (not recorded which). These receptors were taken from a woman aged 25 to 45 who had recovered from COVID-19.

The CDR3: CASSLGAKAGEKLFF. The CDR3 DNA sequence: TGTGCCAGCAGTTTAGGGGCCAAGGCTGGTGAAAAACTGTTTTTT. V gene TRBV28 combines with J gene TRBJ1-4; D possibly corresponds to TRBD1 (5 bases). The V and J ends lost 2 bases and 7 bases respectively, with 14 bases between them. The CDR3 has 15 amino acids. Per germline, CDR1 MDHEN and CDR2 SYDVKM.

V usage is TRBV12-3 or TRBV12-4 and J usage is TRBJ1-1; possible D gene TRBD1, 6 bases. The CDR3 length is 13 residues. V was pared by 2 bases and J by 5 bases, with 9 bases between. The CDR3 DNA reads TGTGCCAGCAGTTTACAGGGGCGTACTGAAGCTTTCTTT. This codes for CASSLQGRTEAFF.

The chain combines TRBV28 with TRBJ2-1; TRBD2 aligns across 11 bases. Trimming at V came to 6 bases and at J to 1 base, leaving 5 bases not matched to a gene. The CDR3 has 16 amino acids. Germline V gene data show CDR1 as MDHEN and CDR2 as SYDVKM. This chain's CDR3 is CASSRRLAGSYNEQFF. The CDR3 DNA reads TGTGCCAGCAGCCGACGACTAGCGGGATCCTACAATGAGCAGTTCTTC.

The rearrangement uses TRBV10-3 and TRBJ2-1, with 8 bases identical to TRBD2. The germline gives CDR1 ENHRY, CDR2 SYGVKD. The CDR3 length is 13 residues. Trimming at V came to 9 bases and at J to 4 bases, leaving 5 bases not matched to a gene. The CDR3 nucleotides read TGTGCCATAGCGGGAGTGGGTTACAATGAGCAGTTCTTC. The encoded protein is CAIAGVGYNEQFF.

The rearrangement joins TRBV5-6 to TRBJ1-5; no clear D. This CDR3 region has 12 residues. Deletions cut 0 bases from V and 10 bases from J, with 8 bases between. The germline CDR1 and CDR2 sequences are SGHDT and YYEEEE. The CDR3 bases are TGTGCCAGCAGCTTGGCAGCAGGCCCCCAGCATTTT. Amino acid sequence: CASSLAAGPQHF.

This chain connects TRBV5-4 to TRBJ2-5; 7 nucleotides match TRBD2. Germline-derived CDR1 and CDR2 are SGHNT and YYREEE (reference sequence). Trimming at V came to 0 bases and at J to 5 bases, leaving 13 bases not matched to a gene. The CDR3 totals 17 residues. The CDR3 DNA reads TGTGCCAGCAGCTTGGGGGACGCGGGAGAGCGGTGGGAGACCCAGTACTTC. Its translation: CASSLGDAGERWETQYF. The complete variable domain, with remaining parts taken from reference TRBV5-4 and TRBJ2-5, reads ETGVTQSPTHLIKTRGQQVTLRCSSQSGHNTVSWYQQALGQGPQFIFQYYREEENGRGNFPPRFSGLQFPNYSSELNVNALELDDSALYLCASSLGDAGERWETQYFGPGTRLLVL.

This clone was counted only a few times. The chain joins TRBV3-1 (or the pseudogene TRBV3-2) to TRBJ1-2; maybe TRBD1 (5 bases). Trimming removed 4 bases from V and 2 bases from J, with 17 bases in between. The germline V gene has CDR1 LGHDT and CDR2 YNNKEL (reference sequence). This CDR3 has 16 amino acids. The CDR3 loop reads CASSPQGTAANYGYTF. CDR3 coding DNA: TGTGCCAGCAGCCCCCAAGGGACTGCAGCAAACTATGGCTACACCTTC.

The CDR3 DNA reads as TGCGCCAGCAGCCTCCGACAGGCGGGCTATGGCTACACCTTC. This translates into CASSLRQAGYGYTF. This chain connects TRBV5-1 to TRBJ1-2, with D possibly being TRBD1 (6 bases). Trimming pared 4 bases from V and 4 bases from J, leaving 14 bases between. The CDR3 loop spans 14 amino acids. In germline, CDR1 is SGHRS, CDR2 YFSETQ.

The chain joins TRBV19 to TRBJ1-1; D is possibly TRBD1 (6 bases). V was trimmed by 10 bases and J by 5 bases, leaving 11 bases between them. This CDR3 is built from 11 residues. Germline values: CDR1 LNHDA, CDR2 SQIVND (reference sequence). The CDR3 region is CATLRGTEAFF. The CDR3 nucleotides read TGTGCCACCCTTAGGGGGACTGAAGCTTTCTTT.

The rearrangement links TRBV7-2 to TRBJ1-6; unclear D gene. The germline gives CDR1 SGHTA, CDR2 FQGNSA. Trimming shortened V by 3 bases and J by 8 bases, and 14 bases separated the two germline ends. The CDR3 spans 15 residues. The CDR3 DNA sequence: TGTGCCAGCAGCTTGATGGGCGGGTACGATTCACCCCTCCACTTT. This sequence encodes CASSLMGGYDSPLHF.

The genes are TRBV27 and TRBJ2-2, with D uncertain. Germline V gives CDR1 MNHEY, CDR2 SMNVEV (reference sequence). The ends were cut back, 6 bases at V and 6 bases at J, with 8 bases in the middle. The CDR3 is 12 residues long. Written as DNA, the CDR3 is TGTGCCAGCAGAAAACACCCCGGGGAGCTGTTTTTT. This codes for CASRKHPGELFF.

This clone is a singleton in its sample. V usage is TRBV6-5 and J usage is TRBJ1-2; TRBD1 aligns across 7 bases. V trimming: 7 bases; J trimming: 6 bases; junction bases outside the gene matches: 8. The CDR3 extends over 13 amino acids. Germline V gene sequence: CDR1 MNHEY, CDR2 SVGAGI. CDR3 protein: CASTSQGVDGYTF. The CDR3 nucleotides are TGTGCCAGCACCTCTCAGGGGGTGGATGGCTACACCTTC.

The chain recombines TRBV12-3 or TRBV12-4 with TRBJ1-1; D gene uncertain. V gave up 3 bases and J gave up 7 bases, with 9 bases separating them. The CDR3 sequence is 12 residues long. CDR3: CASSLLQFEAFF. The CDR3 DNA reads TGTGCCAGCAGTTTGTTGCAGTTTGAAGCTTTCTTT.

The genes are TRBV6-1 and TRBJ1-1; perhaps TRBD1 as D (5 bases). V lost 6 bases and J lost 6, with 8 bases in between. The CDR3 totals 11 residues. Germline V CDR1 and CDR2: MNHNS, SASEGT. The CDR3: CASSGGAEAFF. Here the CDR3 DNA reads TGTGCCAGCAGCGGGGGGGCTGAAGCTTTCTTT.

This clone was detected only once. The chain links TRBV30 to TRBJ1-6, with 10 bases lining up with TRBD1. The CDR3 spans 14 residues. CDR1 is GTSNPN and CDR2 is SVGIG in the germline V gene (reference sequence). The J segment lost 8 bases and the V segment lost 8 bases, leaving 9 bases of the junction unmatched. The CDR3 DNA follows: TGTGCCGCTAAGGGACAGGGGCCGGATTCACCCCTCCACTTT. Translating it yields CAAKGQGPDSPLHF.

The J gene is TRBJ1-6, the V gene TRBV27; TRBD1 matches 8 bases. Trimming removed 0 bases from V and 7 bases from J; junction bases left unmatched: 2. This CDR3 has 15 amino acids. From germline, CDR1 is MNHEY and CDR2 SMNVEV (reference sequence). Written as DNA, the CDR3 is TGTGCCAGCAGTTTATCGTCAGGGGGCAATTCACCCCTCCACTTT. Translating gives CASSLSSGGNSPLHF.

The chain uses TRBV28 and TRBJ2-1, with no clear D. Trimming pared 3 bases from V and 8 bases from J, leaving 11 bases between. Per the germline V gene, CDR1 is MDHEN and CDR2 is SYDVKM. The CDR3 consists of 13 residues. CDR3 DNA sequence: TGTGCCAGCAGTTTGGGTCTAGGTGATGAGCAGTTCTTC. Translating it yields CASSLGLGDEQFF.

The genes are TRBV30 and TRBJ2-7; D is ambiguous. Trimming removed 3 bases from V and 4 bases from J, with 10 bases in between. The CDR3 contains 12 residues. Germline CDR1 GTSNPN, CDR2 SVGIG (reference sequence). CDR3 in amino acids: CAWSRGSYEQYF. DNA of the CDR3: TGTGCCTGGAGCCGCGGATCTTACGAGCAGTACTTC. The full variable domain, its missing parts supplied by reference TRBV30 and TRBJ2-7, is SQTIHQWPATLVQPVGSPLSLECTVEGTSNPNLYWYRQAAGRGLQLLFYSVGIGQISSEVPQNLSASRPQDRQFILSSKKLLLSDSGFYLCAWSRGSYEQYFGPGTRLTVT.

The chain employs TRBV7-6 and TRBJ2-1; D uncertain. Trimming took off 4 bases at V and 6 bases at J, with 7 bases between the two ends. Germline V CDR1 and CDR2: SGHVS, FNYEAQ. This CDR3 contains 12 residues. The CDR3 sequence is CASSSLSNEQFF. In DNA, the CDR3 is TGTGCCAGCAGCTCCTTGTCCAATGAGCAGTTCTTC. The whole variable domain, remainder taken from reference TRBV7-6 and TRBJ2-1, is GAGVSQSPRYKVTKRGQDVALRCDPISGHVSLYWYRQALGQGPEFLTYFNYEAQQDKSGLPNDRFSAERPEGSISTLTIQRTEQRDSAMYRCASSSLSNEQFFGPGTRLTVL.

The chain joins TRBV9 to TRBJ2-2, with D possibly TRBD2 on 5 matching bases. The CDR3 is made up of 15 amino acids. V was pared by 0 bases and J by 1 base, with 7 bases between. Germline V gene sequence: CDR1 SGDLS, CDR2 YYNGEE. CDR3 sequence (DNA): TGTGCCAGCAGCGTAGGAGAGGGGAACACCGGGGAGCTGTTTTTT. This sequence encodes CASSVGEGNTGELFF.